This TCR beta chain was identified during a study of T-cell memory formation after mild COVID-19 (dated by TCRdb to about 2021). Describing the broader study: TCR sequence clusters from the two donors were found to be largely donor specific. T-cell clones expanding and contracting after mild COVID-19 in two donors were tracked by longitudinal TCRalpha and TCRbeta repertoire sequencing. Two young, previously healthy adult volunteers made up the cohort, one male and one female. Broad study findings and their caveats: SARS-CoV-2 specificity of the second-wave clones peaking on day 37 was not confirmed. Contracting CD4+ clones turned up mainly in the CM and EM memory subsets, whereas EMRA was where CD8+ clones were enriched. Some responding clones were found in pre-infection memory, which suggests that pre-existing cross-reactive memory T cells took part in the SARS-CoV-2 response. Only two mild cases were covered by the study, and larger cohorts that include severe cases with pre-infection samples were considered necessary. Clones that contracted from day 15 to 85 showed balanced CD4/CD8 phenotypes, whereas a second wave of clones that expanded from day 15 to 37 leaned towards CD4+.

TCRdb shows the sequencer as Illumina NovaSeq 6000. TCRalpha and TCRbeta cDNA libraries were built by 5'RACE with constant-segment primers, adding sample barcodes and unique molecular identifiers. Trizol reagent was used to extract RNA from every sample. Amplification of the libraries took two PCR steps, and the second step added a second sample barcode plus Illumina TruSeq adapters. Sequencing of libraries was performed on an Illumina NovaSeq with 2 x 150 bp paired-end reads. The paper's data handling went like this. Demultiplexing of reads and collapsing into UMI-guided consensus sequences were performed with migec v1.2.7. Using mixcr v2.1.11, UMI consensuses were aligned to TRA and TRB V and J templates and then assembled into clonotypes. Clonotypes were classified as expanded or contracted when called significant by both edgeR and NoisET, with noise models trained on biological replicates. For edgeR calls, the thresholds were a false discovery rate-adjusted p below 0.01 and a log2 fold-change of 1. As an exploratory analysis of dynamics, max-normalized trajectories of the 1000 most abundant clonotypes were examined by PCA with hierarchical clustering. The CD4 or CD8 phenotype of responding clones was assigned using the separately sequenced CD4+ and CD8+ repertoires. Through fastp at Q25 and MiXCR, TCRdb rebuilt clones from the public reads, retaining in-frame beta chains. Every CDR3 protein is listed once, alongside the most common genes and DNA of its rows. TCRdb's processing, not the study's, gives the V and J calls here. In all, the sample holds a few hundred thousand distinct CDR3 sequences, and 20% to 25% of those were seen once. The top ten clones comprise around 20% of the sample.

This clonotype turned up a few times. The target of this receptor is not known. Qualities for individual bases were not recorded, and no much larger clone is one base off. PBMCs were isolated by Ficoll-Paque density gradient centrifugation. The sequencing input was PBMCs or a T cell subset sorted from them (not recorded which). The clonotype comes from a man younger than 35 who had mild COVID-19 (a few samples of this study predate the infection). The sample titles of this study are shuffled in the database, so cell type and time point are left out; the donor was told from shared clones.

The CDR3 in this case is CSASTSGSADTQYF. The nucleotides are TGCAGTGCTAGCACTAGCGGGTCAGCAGATACGCAGTATTTT. Here the chain combines TRBV20-1 and TRBJ2-3; 9 central nucleotides agree with TRBD2. V is trimmed back by 3 bases and J by 4 bases, and the junction contains 5 bases that no gene match accounts for. The CDR3 covers 14 residues, taking in both the cysteine and the phenylalanine. Left in the record is the CDR3 DNA by itself, 42 bases read in frame from the first base. The germline V gene (reference sequence) gives CDR1 as DFQATT and CDR2 as SNEGSKA.